The present T cell receptor beta chain was sequenced within a study of cytomegalovirus exposure and HLA in healthy donors (dated by TCRdb to the late 2010s). In the study overall: According to an earlier analysis of 587 of the donors, 150 million to 200 million T cells yielded 95 million to 140 million unique TCR beta sequences and about 300 Gb of sequence data. Using immunosequencing, the study profiled T cell repertoires from fewer than 700 subjects and related those repertoires to cytomegalovirus serostatus. The study combined high-throughput TCR immunosequencing, statistical association of individual TCRs with disease status, and machine learning to predict cytomegalovirus infection status. Alongside the repertoire data, information on donor age, sex, ethnicity and CMV serostatus was compiled. The genetic ancestry cluster associated with self-reported Caucasian donors included over 80% of the 398 genotyped donors. A later genetic analysis took genome-wide SNP genotypes for about three fifths of the roughly 670 donors and used that subset as a discovery cohort. All discovery cohort repertoires had been generated on a single sequencing platform. Among some 400 genotyped donors of the cohort, an average of about 240,000 unique TCR beta nucleotide sequences was sequenced per donor, of which roughly 17% were non-productive. In an earlier analysis of more than 550 of the donors, high-throughput TCR beta sequencing was used to judge whether each TCR beta V gene segment behaved as functional or pseudogenic. Approximately 300 gigabases of sequencing data and 70 million to 95 million unique TCR sequences made up an early release that covered fewer than 650 HLA-typed donors. Along with the roughly 670-subject first cohort, a separate validation cohort of over 90 different subjects was used. Class I and class II HLA loci were covered by the typing at four-digit resolution. Typing coverage differed by locus: A, B, C, DRB1 and DQB1 were typed in about 620-630 donors, DQA1 in 500 to 550, DPA1 in some 600, and DPB1 in just under 490. To study patterns of TCR occurrence, a later analysis re-analyzed previously published TCR beta repertoires from 500 to 850 donors and added high-resolution HLA genotyping. Because of strong linkage in the cohort, four to six DR-DQ haplotypes were treated as single units for association and clustering. The study was designed to test whether signatures of past pathogen exposure could be identified by cataloging public T cell receptors. The later analysis used no new phenotypic data to find candidate immune exposures, relying instead on TCR beta sequences and their occurrence across donors.

Results and caveats for the whole study, not just this receptor: Because counts were too low, 15 or so rarely observed V segments, including chromosome 9 orphons, were excluded from the earlier analysis of under 650 of the donors. Roughly uniform sequencing depth across donors was assumed in presence/absence analyses, although this assumption may not hold. When HLA alleles, especially DR and DQ, strongly co-occurred, attributing TCR associations to individual alleles was difficult. The only immune exposure information available for the cohort was CMV serostatus. According to a later analysis, parvovirus B19, influenza, CMV and Epstein-Barr virus appeared linked to several top co-occurrence clusters. Linkage disequilibrium might explain the correlated functional status among segregating V segments, but an unknown experimental factor could not be ruled out. A further reported finding was that TCR beta sequences accurately predicted the HLA-A and HLA-B alleles for most subjects in the first cohort. A cluster of highly shared sequence variants was judged likely to represent a technical artifact of the sequencing pipeline. Compared with the 666-donor mean, donors in an Asian-associated ancestry cluster had fewer N-insertions in productive TCRs, according to a later genetic analysis. In an earlier analysis of 450 to 750 of the donors, most TCR beta V segments appeared in productive rearrangements about 87% or about 30% of the time, broadly matching IMGT annotations. Most TCR sequences were seen in very few donors, while some public TCRs were found in many individuals. Only TCR beta chains were sequenced in this cohort, and the absence of alpha or paired-chain data limited detectable features. The authors suggested that the approach could potentially be generalized to other disease states and immunological phenotypes. The classifier was reported to diagnose cytomegalovirus status with high specificity and sensitivity in both the original cohort and the validation cohort. Because the 87-base-pair reads could not distinguish some IMGT-functional V segments, including TRBV6-2 and TRBV6-3, those segments were excluded. Because HLA typing was unavailable for some donors at each locus, only the typed subset was used in association tests. In a later analysis, the rate of TCR association differed among HLA loci, with DRB1 alleles having the most associated TCRs and HLA-C alleles having the fewest. According to a later analysis, most CMV-associated TCR beta chains appeared to be HLA-restricted, and the HLA associations seemed to be driven largely by CMV exposure. An association between a missense DCLRE1C variant and V-gene and J-gene trimming of TCR beta chains was found in a later genetic analysis and replicated in an independent cohort. In a later analysis, HLA-associated TCR beta chains were found to be more clonally expanded and to have lower generation probabilities than equally common non-associated chains. A few of the identified cytomegalovirus-associated TCR beta chains were confirmed in vitro to be specific for cytomegalovirus antigens. A later analysis associated about 16,000 TCR beta sequences with specific HLA alleles at a false discovery rate of 0.05. A total of 164 TCR beta chains were listed by the study as associated with cytomegalovirus.

A remark on this clone: It lacks a known antigen. Base quality data are lacking; no much larger clone is found one base away.

The germline ends are 6 bases apart after V is trimmed by 2 bases and J by 1 base. Via the germline V gene (reference sequence), CDR1 is GTSNPN and CDR2 SVGIG. The CDR3 goes from the cysteine to the phenylalanine over 13 residues. Only the CDR3 portion is preserved as DNA: 39 bases, with reading frame beginning at the first base. Libraries came from the immunoSEQ multiplex PCR assay. A mixture of 60 forward primers for TCR Vbeta segments and 13 reverse primers for TCR Jbeta segments was used in the multiplex PCR. The CDR3 region of rearranged TCR beta genes was amplified from genomic DNA with a multiplex PCR assay. The amplified TCR beta libraries were sequenced on the Illumina HiSeq System as 87-base-pair reads. The published analysis was carried out like this. Across the 600 to 700 repertoires, a later analysis counted around 80 million unique TCR beta chains, around 11 million of which were shared by at least two donors. Raw reads were error-corrected and collapsed into unique sequences by a nearest-neighbor algorithm in which closely related sequences were merged to remove PCR and sequencing errors. To assign V, D and J gene segments, CDR3 sequences were aligned to IMGT reference sequences. For a sequence to be retained, a match of at least six nucleotides was required to both a V gene segment and a J gene segment. A rearrangement counted as productive if the CDR3 had no stop codons and remained in frame with V and J, and every other rearrangement counted as non-productive. CDR3 was defined according to IMGT convention as the region running from the second conserved V-encoded cysteine to the conserved J-encoded phenylalanine. Sequences without an unambiguous match to a single V gene segment were excluded from the earlier analysis of over 500 of the donors. In an earlier analysis of around 590 of the donors, a V segment was called functional when productive rearrangements were above 56.7%, and segregating when the standard deviation between donors exceeded 5%. A statistical classification framework was built for diagnosing cytomegalovirus status from the catalog of TCR beta chain sequences. In a later analysis, V and J genes were assigned by comparing TCR nucleotide sequences against IMGT/GENE-DB human TR gene sequences. Using the TCRdist pipeline, a later analysis assigned CDR3 sequences along with most-parsimonious VDJ recombination scenarios. In a later analysis, each TCR beta chain was defined by its CDR3 amino acid sequence together with its V-gene family, and reads without a unique V-gene family were excluded. A later analysis removed several hundred highly shared, low-generation-probability nucleotide sequences to deal with suspected cross-contamination and a sequencing artifact. A later analysis calculated a clonal expansion index for each public chain from normalized within-repertoire ranks of inferred template counts. A later analysis computed generation probabilities with a VDJ recombination model fitted to out-of-frame rearrangements, and checked the results against IGoR. In a later analysis, TCR-TCR, TCR-HLA and TCR-CMV co-occurrence was scored with hypergeometric tests, and a repertoire-size bias correction was applied to TCR pairs. A later analysis estimated false discovery rates by permuting HLA or CMV assignments 20 times. In a later analysis, co-occurring TCRs were grouped with DBSCAN, and TCRdist sequence similarity was added when clustering was performed within HLA-allele-positive subsets. For co-occurrence clustering, repertoires with fewer than 30,000 or more than 120,000 public chains were excluded, along with roughly 5 repertoires with anomalous nucleotide sharing. In TCRdb, the immuneACCESS table is reduced to in-frame sequences with V and J assigned. These tables do not hold every clone; where another copy was compared, an unresolved V gene accounts for under half, and the others remain unexplained. The V and J calls and the clone size are those of that table, but D and trimming were determined from the DNA. The sample includes 150,000 to 200,000 clones, with 79% observed a single time. Together, the top ten hold approximately 4% of the sample.

The cohort comprised around 690 healthy bone marrow donors. At the time of sampling, every cohort member was nominally healthy, though immune exposures that went unrecorded were likely present. The donor tested CMV seropositive and was one of the 289 seropositive cohort members. A peripheral blood sample was collected from each donor, and TCR beta sequencing was performed on peripheral blood mononuclear cells. The Qiagen DNeasy Blood Extraction Kit was used to extract genomic DNA from the blood cell samples. In this chain, TRBV30 is recombined with TRBJ1-3, and the D gene may be TRBD1, 5 bases matching. The material sequenced was PBMCs. This receptor was identified in a woman under 40 in good health and CMV-seropositive. This receptor has the CDR3 CAWSPGSGNTIYF. The bases are TGTGCCTGGAGTCCAGGGTCTGGAAACACCATATATTTT.